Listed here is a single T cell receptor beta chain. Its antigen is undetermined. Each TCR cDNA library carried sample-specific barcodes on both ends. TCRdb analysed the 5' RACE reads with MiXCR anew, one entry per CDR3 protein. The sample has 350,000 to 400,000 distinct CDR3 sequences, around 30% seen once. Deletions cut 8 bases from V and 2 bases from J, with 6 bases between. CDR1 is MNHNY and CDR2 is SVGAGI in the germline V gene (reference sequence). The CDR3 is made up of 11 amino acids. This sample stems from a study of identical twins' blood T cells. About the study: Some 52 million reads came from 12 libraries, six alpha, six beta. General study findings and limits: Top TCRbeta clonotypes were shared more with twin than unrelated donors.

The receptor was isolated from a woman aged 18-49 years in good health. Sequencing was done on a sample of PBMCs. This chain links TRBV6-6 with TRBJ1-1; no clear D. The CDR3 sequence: CASSDNTEAFF. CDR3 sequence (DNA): TGTGCCAGCTCGGATAACACTGAAGCTTTCTTT.